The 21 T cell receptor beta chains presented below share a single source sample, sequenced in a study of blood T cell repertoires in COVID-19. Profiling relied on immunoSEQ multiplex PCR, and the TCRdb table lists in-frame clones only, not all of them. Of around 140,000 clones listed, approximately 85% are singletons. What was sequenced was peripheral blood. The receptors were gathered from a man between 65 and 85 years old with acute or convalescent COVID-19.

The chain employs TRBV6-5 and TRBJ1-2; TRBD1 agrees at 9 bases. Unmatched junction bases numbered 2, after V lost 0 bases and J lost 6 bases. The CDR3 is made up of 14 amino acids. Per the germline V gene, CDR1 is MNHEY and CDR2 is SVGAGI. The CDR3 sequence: CASSYSNRGHGYTF. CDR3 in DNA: TGTGCCAGCAGTTACTCAAACAGGGGGCATGGCTACACCTTC.

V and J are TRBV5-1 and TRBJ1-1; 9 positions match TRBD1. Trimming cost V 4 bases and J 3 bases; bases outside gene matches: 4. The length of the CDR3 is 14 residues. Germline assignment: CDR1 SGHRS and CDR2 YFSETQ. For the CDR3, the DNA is TGCGCCAGCAGCACAGGGGGCAGGGACACTGAAGCTTTCTTT. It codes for CASSTGGRDTEAFF.

The CDR3 here is CASGRDGNEQFF. DNA for the CDR3: TGCGCCAGCGGGCGGGACGGGAACGAGCAGTTCTTC. V usage is TRBV5-1 and J usage is TRBJ2-1; possibly TRBD2 for D (6 bases). Germline V gene lookup returns CDR1 SGHRS and CDR2 YFSETQ. The V end was cut by 7 bases, the J end by 10 bases, with 15 bases between. This CDR3 has 12 amino acids.

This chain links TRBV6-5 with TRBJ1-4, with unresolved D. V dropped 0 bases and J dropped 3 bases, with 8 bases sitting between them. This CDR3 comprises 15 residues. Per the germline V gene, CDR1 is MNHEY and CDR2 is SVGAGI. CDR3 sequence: CASSYSRVANEKLFF. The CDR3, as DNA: TGTGCCAGCAGTTACTCCCGGGTTGCTAATGAAAAACTGTTTTTT.

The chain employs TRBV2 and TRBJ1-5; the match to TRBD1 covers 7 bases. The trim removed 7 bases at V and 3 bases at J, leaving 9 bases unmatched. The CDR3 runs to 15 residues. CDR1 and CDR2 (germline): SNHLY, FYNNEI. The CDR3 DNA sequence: TGTGCCAGCACCTCACAGGGGAACTCCAATCAGCCCCAGCATTTT. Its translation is CASTSQGNSNQPQHF. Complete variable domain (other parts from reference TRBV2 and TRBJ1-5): EPEVTQTPSHQVTQMGQEVILRCVPISNHLYFYWYRQILGQKVEFLVSFYNNEISEKSEIFDDQFSVERPDGSNFTLKIRSTKLEDSAMYFCASTSQGNSNQPQHFGDGTRLSIL.

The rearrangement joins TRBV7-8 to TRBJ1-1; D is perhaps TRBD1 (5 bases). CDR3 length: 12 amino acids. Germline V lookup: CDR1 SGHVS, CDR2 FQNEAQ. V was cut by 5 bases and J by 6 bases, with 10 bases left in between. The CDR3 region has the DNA TGTGCCAGCAGCCCGGGGGGTGCTGAAGCTTTCTTT. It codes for CASSPGGAEAFF.

CDR3 amino acids: CASKGPNSNQPQHF. CDR3 nucleotide sequence: TGTGCCAGCAAGGGGCCCAATAGCAATCAGCCCCAGCATTTT. The chain couples TRBV6-5 to TRBJ1-5, with D perhaps TRBD1 (5 bases). V was pared by 7 bases and J by 0 bases, with 10 bases between. Germline V gene data show CDR1 as MNHEY and CDR2 as SVGAGI. The CDR3 consists of 14 residues.

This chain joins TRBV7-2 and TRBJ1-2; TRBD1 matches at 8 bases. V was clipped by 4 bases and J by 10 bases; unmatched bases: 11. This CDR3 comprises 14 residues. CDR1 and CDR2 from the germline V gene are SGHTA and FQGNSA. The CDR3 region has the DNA TGTGCCAGCAGCTCCATCGGACAGGGACAGACCTACACCTTC. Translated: CASSSIGQGQTYTF.

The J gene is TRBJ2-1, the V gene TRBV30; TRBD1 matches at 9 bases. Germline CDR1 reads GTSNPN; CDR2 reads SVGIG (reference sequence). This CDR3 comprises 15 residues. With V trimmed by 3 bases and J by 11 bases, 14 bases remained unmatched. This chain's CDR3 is CAWSGNRLQGAKQFF. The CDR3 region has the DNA TGTGCCTGGAGCGGCAACAGGCTACAGGGGGCAAAGCAGTTCTTC.

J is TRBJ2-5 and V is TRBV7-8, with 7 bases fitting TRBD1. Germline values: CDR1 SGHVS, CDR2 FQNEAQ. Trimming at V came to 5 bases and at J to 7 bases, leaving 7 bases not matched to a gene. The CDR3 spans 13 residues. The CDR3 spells CASSRRQGVTQYF. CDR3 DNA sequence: TGTGCCAGCAGCCGCCGACAGGGAGTGACCCAGTACTTC.

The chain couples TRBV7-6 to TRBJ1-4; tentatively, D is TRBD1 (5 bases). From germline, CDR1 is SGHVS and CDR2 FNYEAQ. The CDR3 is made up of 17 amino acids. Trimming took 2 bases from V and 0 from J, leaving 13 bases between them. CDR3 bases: TGTGCCAGCAGCTTAAGGAGTCAGGGCGCAACTAATGAAAAACTGTTTTTT. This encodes CASSLRSQGATNEKLFF.

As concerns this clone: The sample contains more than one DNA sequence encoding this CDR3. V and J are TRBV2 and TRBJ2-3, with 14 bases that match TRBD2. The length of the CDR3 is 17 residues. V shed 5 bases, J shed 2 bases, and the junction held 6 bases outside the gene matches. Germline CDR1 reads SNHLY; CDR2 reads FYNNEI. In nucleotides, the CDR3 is TGTGCCAGCAGTCGACTAGCGGGAGGGAGGAACACAGATACGCAGTATTTT. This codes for CASSRLAGGRNTDTQYF.

The CDR3 bases are TGTGCCAGCAGTTACTCAGGGGTTGGGGAAAAACTGTTTTTT. Translation gives CASSYSGVGEKLFF. The chain couples TRBV6-6 to TRBJ1-4; possible D gene TRBD1, 5 bases. In germline, CDR1 is MNHNY, CDR2 SVGAGI (reference sequence). V lost 0 bases, J lost 8 bases, and 10 bases lay in between. The CDR3 totals 14 residues.

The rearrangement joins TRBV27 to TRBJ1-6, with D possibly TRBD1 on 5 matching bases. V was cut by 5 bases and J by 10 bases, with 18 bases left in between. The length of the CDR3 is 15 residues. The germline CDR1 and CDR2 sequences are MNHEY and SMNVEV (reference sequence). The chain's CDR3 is CASSPQSGRISPLHF. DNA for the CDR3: TGTGCCAGCAGTCCCCAATCAGGGCGTATATCACCCCTCCACTTT.

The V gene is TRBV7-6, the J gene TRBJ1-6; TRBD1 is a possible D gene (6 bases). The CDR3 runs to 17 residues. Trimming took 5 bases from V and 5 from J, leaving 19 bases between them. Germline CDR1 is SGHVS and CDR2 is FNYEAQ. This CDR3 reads CASSLARGSTNNSPLHF. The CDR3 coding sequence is TGTGCCAGCAGCCTTGCCAGGGGCTCTACTAATAATTCACCCCTCCACTTT.

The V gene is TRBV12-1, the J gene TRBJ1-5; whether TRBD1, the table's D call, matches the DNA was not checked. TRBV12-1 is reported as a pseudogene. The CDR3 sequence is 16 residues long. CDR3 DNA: TGTGCCAGCAACCCGGGGACAGTTCATAGCAATCAGCCCCAGCATTTT. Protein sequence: CASNPGTVHSNQPQHF.

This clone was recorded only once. The CDR3 loop is CASSYRGQENTEAFF. CDR3 DNA sequence: TGTGCCAGCAGTTACCGGGGACAGGAGAACACTGAAGCTTTCTTT. This chain links TRBV6-5 with TRBJ1-1; TRBD1 aligns across 8 bases. Trimming took 2 bases from V and 1 from J; bases not matched to a gene: 3. CDR1 and CDR2 from the germline V gene are MNHEY and SVGAGI. CDR3 length: 15 residues.

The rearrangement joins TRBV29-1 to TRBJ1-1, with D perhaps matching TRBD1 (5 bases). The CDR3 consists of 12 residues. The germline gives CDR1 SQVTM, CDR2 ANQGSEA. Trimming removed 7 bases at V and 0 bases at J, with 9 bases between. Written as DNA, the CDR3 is TGCAGCGCAGGACACCTGAACACTGAAGCTTTCTTT. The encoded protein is CSAGHLNTEAFF.

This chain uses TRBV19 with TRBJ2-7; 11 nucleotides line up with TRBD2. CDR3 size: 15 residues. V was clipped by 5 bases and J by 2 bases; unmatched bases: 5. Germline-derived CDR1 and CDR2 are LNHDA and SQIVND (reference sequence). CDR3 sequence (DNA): TGTGCCAGTAGTGCCGTAGCGGGGGGGACCTACGAGCAGTACTTC. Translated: CASSAVAGGTYEQYF.

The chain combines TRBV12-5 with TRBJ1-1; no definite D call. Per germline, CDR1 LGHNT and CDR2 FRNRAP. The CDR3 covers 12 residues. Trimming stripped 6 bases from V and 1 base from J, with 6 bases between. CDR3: CASGAQNTEAFF. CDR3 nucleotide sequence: TGTGCTAGTGGGGCTCAGAACACTGAAGCTTTCTTT.

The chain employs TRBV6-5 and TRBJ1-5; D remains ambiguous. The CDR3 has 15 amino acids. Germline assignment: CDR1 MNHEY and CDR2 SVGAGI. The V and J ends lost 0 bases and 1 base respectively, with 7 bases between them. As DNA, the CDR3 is TGTGCCAGCAGTTACTCAGCGGGAAGCAATCAGCCCCAGCATTTT. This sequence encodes CASSYSAGSNQPQHF.